One and the same sample provided the 8 T cell receptor beta chains below, sequenced in a study of blood T cell repertoires in COVID-19. Measured with immunoSEQ multiplex PCR; TCRdb has only the in-frame clones, and not every one. The sample has approximately 210,000 clones, 70% to 85% seen once. The sample comprised PBMCs or T cells enriched from blood (not recorded which). These TCRs come from a woman aged 55-69 years who had recovered from COVID-19.

The chain is built from TRBV24-1 and TRBJ1-5; a possible D gene is TRBD1 (5 bases). The germline gives CDR1 KGHDR, CDR2 SFDVKD. This CDR3 region has 13 residues. The V end was cut by 3 bases, the J end by 4 bases, with 6 bases between. The CDR3 protein is CATSDGGNQPQHF. The CDR3 DNA is TGTGCCACCAGTGATGGGGGGAATCAGCCCCAGCATTTT.

The chain combines TRBV19 with TRBJ1-2; maybe TRBD1 (5 bases). V lost 6 bases to trimming and J lost 4 bases, with 18 bases between them. The length of the CDR3 is 15 residues. The V gene's germline CDR1 is LNHDA and CDR2 SQIVND (reference sequence). CDR3 nucleotides: TGTGCCAGTAGACTCCAGGGTGGGTTGTTCTATGGCTACACCTTC. Encoded protein: CASRLQGGLFYGYTF.

The CDR3 loop reads CASSLEGTTSYEQYF. The CDR3 bases are TGTGCCAGCAGCTTAGAAGGGACTACTTCCTACGAGCAGTACTTC. The chain has TRBV7-2 and TRBJ2-7; 7 bases map to TRBD2. Per the germline V gene, CDR1 is SGHTA and CDR2 is FQGNSA. Trimming cost V 1 base and J 1 base; bases outside gene matches: 4. The CDR3 spans 15 residues.

The sample holds one count of this clone. This sequence joins TRBV15 and TRBJ2-3; no firm D call. The germline CDR1 and CDR2 sequences are LNHNV and YYDKDF (reference sequence). CDR3 length: 15 residues. Trimming removed 0 bases at V and 4 bases at J, with 11 bases between. CDR3 DNA sequence: TGTGCCACCAGCAGAGATCCGACTGAAGCAGATACGCAGTATTTT. Residues: CATSRDPTEADTQYF.

This clone was recorded once. The chain joins TRBV6-2 or TRBV6-3 to TRBJ1-2, with 7 positions matching TRBD1. The length of the CDR3 is 13 residues. The germline gives CDR1 MNHEY, CDR2 SVGEGT. The J segment lost 6 bases and the V segment lost 6 bases, leaving 7 bases of the junction unmatched. The CDR3 bases are TGTGCCAGCAGCCTATCGACAGGGAATGGCTACACCTTC. As protein: CASSLSTGNGYTF.

The chain employs TRBV27 and TRBJ1-4, with TRBD1 identical over 10 bases. The CDR3 has 14 residues. V was clipped by 6 bases and J by 8 bases; unmatched bases: 6. The germline CDR1 and CDR2 sequences are MNHEY and SMNVEV (reference sequence). Here the CDR3 reads CASSRQGAWEKLFF. The CDR3, as DNA: TGTGCCAGCAGCCGACAGGGGGCTTGGGAAAAACTGTTTTTT.

CDR3 DNA: TGTGCCATCAAAGGGGGAGTCGATGAAAAACTGTTTTTT. Amino acid sequence: CAIKGGVDEKLFF. V gene TRBV10-3 combines with J gene TRBJ1-4; D perhaps matches TRBD1 (6 bases). The CDR3 totals 13 residues. Between the trimmed V and J ends, which lost 7 bases and 6 bases, there was a span of 12 bases. The germline CDR1 and CDR2 sequences are ENHRY and SYGVKD.

The chain uses TRBV5-4 and TRBJ2-1; 8 bases align to TRBD2. The germline CDR1 and CDR2 sequences are SGHNT and YYREEE (reference sequence). After removal of 0 bases from V and 6 bases from J, the junction contained 8 bases not matched to a gene. This CDR3 contains 16 residues. CDR3 DNA: TGTGCCAGCAGCTTGGATAGCGGCGGGAGGTTCAATGAGCAGTTCTTC. Translating it yields CASSLDSGGRFNEQFF. Combining the CDR3 with reference TRBV5-4 and TRBJ2-1 gives the whole variable domain ETGVTQSPTHLIKTRGQQVTLRCSSQSGHNTVSWYQQALGQGPQFIFQYYREEENGRGNFPPRFSGLQFPNYSSELNVNALELDDSALYLCASSLDSGGRFNEQFFGPGTRLTVL.